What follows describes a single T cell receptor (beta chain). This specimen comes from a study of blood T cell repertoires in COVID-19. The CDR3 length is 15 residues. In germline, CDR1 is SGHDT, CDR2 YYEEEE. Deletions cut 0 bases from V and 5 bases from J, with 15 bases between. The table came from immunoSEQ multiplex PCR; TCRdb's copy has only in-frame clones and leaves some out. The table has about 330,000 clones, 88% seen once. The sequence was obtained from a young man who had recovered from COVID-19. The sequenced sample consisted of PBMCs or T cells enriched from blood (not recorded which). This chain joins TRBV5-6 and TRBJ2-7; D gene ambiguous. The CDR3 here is CASSLVRQVYNEQYF. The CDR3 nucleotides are TGTGCCAGCAGCTTGGTTAGGCAGGTCTACAACGAGCAGTACTTC. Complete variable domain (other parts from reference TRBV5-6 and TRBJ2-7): DAGVTQSPTHLIKTRGQQVTLRCSPKSGHDTVSWYQQALGQGPQFIFQYYEEEERQRGNFPDRFSGHQFPNYSSELNVNALLLGDSALYLCASSLVRQVYNEQYFGPGTRLTVT.